These T cell receptor beta chains were read from a single sample in a study of sequential checkpoint blockade in melanoma. The data were produced by immunoSEQ multiplex PCR, yet TCRdb's version contains in-frame clones alone and is incomplete. The data contain about 13,000 clones, approximately 79% of them singletons. Material: CD8+ T cells sorted from blood (inferred from file names), obtained from a patient given nivolumab and ipilimumab in sequence. The receptors were gathered from a human patient with melanoma. Some clones in this sample may be carry-over from other donors' samples. CDR3s include the opening cysteine and the closing phenylalanine or tryptophan.

v_call	j_call	cdr3_aa
TRBV15	TRBJ1-2	CATSRAVGRALDYGYTF
TRBV4-1	TRBJ2-1	CASSSTGYNEQFF
TRBV11-3	TRBJ1-2	CASSLAGAGPGYTF
TRBV6-1	TRBJ1-1	CASSDNSFNTEAFF
TRBV10-3	TRBJ2-1	CATWTSGGAFYNEQFF
TRBV4-1	TRBJ2-1	CASSQYRTSGAPYNEQFF
TRBV27	TRBJ2-7	CATSDRGLYEQYF
TRBV5-4	.	CASSSDRGYEQYF
TRBV14	TRBJ2-7	CASSHGTGAYEQYF
TRBV7-9	TRBJ2-7	CASSGQGAYEQYF
TRBV7-9	TRBJ2-7	CASSFFPGVSSYEQYF
TRBV10-1	TRBJ2-1	CASSEGGTMDLNEQFF
TRBV2	TRBJ1-2	CASDGWGDYGYTF
TRBV6-4	TRBJ2-5	CASSGRDSLTQYF
TRBV4-1	TRBJ2-3	CASSQVAGGSSDTQYF
TRBV14	TRBJ1-2	CASSLIGDWRGYTF
TRBV19	TRBJ1-2	CASSSPTGYGYTF
TRBV4-3	TRBJ2-1	CASSQEPGGYYNEQFF
TRBV4-1	TRBJ2-1	CASSLVGGERSYNEQFF
TRBV6-5	TRBJ2-1	CASTERVSSYNEQFF
TRBV28	TRBJ1-3	CASSPLEGSFSGNTIYF
TRBV11-2	TRBJ2-1	CASSSAGGPYNEQFF
TRBV14	TRBJ2-5	CASSRHGTGGQTQYF
TRBV11-2	TRBJ2-1	CASSLVSGDEQFF
TRBV27	TRBJ2-1	CASSSDGGLYNEQFF
TRBV6-1	TRBJ2-7	CASSSTVSYEQYF
TRBV29-1	TRBJ2-5	CSVEAPGQGGETQYF
TRBV10-3	TRBJ1-1	CAIREGGANTEAFF
TRBV2	TRBJ2-1	CASYGGAYEQFF
TRBV6-5	TRBJ1-5	CASREGQYSNQPQHF
TRBV9	TRBJ2-1	CASSGRQGAYNEQFF
TRBV11-2	TRBJ2-5	CASSYGQSGETQYF
TRBV7-8	TRBJ1-5	CASSLGGSRQPQHF
TRBV13	.	CASSFLYEQYF
TRBV4-1	TRBJ1-1	CASSQDRVQNTEAFF
TRBV9	TRBJ1-6	CASSVGAGGTYNSPLHF
TRBV7-9	TRBJ2-7	CASSLIDSTYEQYF
TRBV16	TRBJ2-7	CASSRAGTGGSYEQYF
TRBV7-9	TRBJ2-7	CASSSPIADSYEQYF
TRBV9	TRBJ2-4	CASSGSGVNIQYF
TRBV19	TRBJ2-2	CASSIDLGSTGELFF
TRBV4-3	TRBJ1-1	CASSQDVTLTGTEAFF
TRBV11-3	TRBJ1-1	CASSPTPGQLNTEAFF
TRBV28	TRBJ1-1	CASSLEALADTEAFF
TRBV11-2	TRBJ2-3	CASSLLAGGWTDTQYF
TRBV6-1	TRBJ1-1	CASFPRGRSEAFF